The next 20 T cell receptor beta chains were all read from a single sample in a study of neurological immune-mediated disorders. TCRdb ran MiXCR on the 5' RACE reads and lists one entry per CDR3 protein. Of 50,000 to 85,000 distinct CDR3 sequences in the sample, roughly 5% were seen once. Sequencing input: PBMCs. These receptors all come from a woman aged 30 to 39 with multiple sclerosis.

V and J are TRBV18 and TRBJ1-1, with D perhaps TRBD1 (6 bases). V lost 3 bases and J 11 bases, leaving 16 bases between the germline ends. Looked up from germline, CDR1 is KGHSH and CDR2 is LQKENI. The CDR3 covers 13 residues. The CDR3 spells CASSPDSLLPAFF. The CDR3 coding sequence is TGTGCCAGCTCACCGGACAGCTTGCTGCCGGCTTTCTTT.

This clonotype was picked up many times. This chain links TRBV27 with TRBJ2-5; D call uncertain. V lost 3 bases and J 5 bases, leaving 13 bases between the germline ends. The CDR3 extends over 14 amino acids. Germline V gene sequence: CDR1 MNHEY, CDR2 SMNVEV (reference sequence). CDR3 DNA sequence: TGTGCCAGCAGTTTGGTCCGGGCTGGGGAGACCCAGTACTTC. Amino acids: CASSLVRAGETQYF.

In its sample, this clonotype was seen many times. CDR3 region: CSASSGTGTYEQYF. CDR3 DNA sequence: TGCAGTGCTAGCTCCGGGACAGGAACCTACGAGCAGTACTTC. The chain recombines TRBV20-1 with TRBJ2-7; 8 nucleotides align to TRBD1. The CDR3 sequence is 14 residues long. J lost 2 bases, V lost 3 bases, and 6 bases had no gene match. CDR1 DFQATT and CDR2 SNEGSKA come from the germline V gene (reference sequence).

CDR3 in DNA: TGTGCCACCAGCAGAGATGTGGGCAAATGGGAGACCCAGTACTTC. It codes for CATSRDVGKWETQYF. This chain joins TRBV15 and TRBJ2-5; D not certain. The germline CDR1 and CDR2 sequences are LNHNV and YYDKDF (reference sequence). The CDR3 is made up of 15 amino acids. Trimming removed 0 bases from V and 5 bases from J, with 13 bases in between.

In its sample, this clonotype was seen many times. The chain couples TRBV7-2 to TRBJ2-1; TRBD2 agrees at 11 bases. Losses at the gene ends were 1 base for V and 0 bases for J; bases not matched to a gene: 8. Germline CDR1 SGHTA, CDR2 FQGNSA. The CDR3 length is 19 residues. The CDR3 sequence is CASSLDPSGGLSSYNEQFF. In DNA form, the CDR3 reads TGTGCCAGCAGCTTAGACCCTAGCGGGGGGCTGAGCTCCTACAATGAGCAGTTCTTC.

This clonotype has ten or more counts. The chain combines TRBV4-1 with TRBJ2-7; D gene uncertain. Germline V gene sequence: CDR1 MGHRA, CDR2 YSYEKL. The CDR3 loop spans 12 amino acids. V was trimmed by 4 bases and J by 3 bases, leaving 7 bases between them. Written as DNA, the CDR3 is TGCGCCAGCAGCCGATTCGGCTACGAGCAGTACTTC. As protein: CASSRFGYEQYF.

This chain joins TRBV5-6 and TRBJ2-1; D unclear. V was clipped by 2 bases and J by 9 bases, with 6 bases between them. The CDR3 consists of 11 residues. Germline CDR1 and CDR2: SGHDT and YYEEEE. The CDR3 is CASSFLGEQFF. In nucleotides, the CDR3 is TGTGCCAGCAGCTTTCTCGGTGAGCAGTTCTTC.

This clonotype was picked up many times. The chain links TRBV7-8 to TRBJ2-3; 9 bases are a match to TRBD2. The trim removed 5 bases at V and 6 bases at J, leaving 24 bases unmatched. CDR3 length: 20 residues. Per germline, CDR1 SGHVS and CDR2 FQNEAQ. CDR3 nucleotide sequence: TGTGCCAGCAGCGCTAAGTATCCCTTCCGACTAGCGGCCCTAGGGGATACGCAGTATTTT. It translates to CASSAKYPFRLAALGDTQYF.

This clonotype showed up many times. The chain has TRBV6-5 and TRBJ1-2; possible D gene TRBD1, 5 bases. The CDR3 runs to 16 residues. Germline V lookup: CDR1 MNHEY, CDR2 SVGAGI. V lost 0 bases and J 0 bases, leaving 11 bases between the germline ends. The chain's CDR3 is CASSYSSGGANYGYTF. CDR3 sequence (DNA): TGTGCCAGCAGTTACTCGAGCGGGGGGGCTAACTATGGCTACACCTTC.

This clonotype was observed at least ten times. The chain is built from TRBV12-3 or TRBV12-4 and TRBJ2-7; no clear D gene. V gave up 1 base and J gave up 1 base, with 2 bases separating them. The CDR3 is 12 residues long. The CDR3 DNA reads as TGTGCCAGCAGTTTAGTGTCCTACGAGCAGTACTTC. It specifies CASSLVSYEQYF.

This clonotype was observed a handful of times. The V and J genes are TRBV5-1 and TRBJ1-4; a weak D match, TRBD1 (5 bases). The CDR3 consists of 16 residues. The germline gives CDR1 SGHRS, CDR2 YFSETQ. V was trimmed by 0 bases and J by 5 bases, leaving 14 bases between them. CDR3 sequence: CASSLGQKILNEKLFF. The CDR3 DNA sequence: TGCGCCAGCAGCTTGGGACAGAAAATCCTGAATGAAAAACTGTTTTTT.

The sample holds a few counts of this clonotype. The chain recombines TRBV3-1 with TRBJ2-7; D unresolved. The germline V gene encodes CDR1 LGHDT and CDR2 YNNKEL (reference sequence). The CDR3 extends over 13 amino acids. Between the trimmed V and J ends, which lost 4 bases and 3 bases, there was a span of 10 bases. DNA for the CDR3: TGTGCCAGCAGCCCAACATTGGGCTACGAGCAGTACTTC. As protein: CASSPTLGYEQYF.

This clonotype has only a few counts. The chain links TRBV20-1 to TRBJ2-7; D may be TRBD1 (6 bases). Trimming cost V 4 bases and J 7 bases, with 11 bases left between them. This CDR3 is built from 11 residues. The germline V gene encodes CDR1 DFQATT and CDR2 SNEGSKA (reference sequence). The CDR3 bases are TGCAGTGCTACCAGGGGCAAAGAGCAGTACTTC. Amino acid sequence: CSATRGKEQYF.

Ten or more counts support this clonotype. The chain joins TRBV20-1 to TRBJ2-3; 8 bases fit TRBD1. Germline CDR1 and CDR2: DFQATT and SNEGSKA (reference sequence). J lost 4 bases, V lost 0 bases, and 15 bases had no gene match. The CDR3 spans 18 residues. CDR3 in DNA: TGCAGTGCTAGAGATTGGTCGGGCGAGCAGGGGGCTTCAGATACGCAGTATTTT. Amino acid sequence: CSARDWSGEQGASDTQYF.

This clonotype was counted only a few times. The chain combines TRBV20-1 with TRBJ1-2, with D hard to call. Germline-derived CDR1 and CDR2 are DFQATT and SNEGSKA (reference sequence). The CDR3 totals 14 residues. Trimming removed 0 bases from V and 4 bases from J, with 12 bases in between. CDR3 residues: CSARDDSQSYGYTF. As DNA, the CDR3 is TGCAGTGCTAGAGACGACTCCCAGTCCTATGGCTACACCTTC.

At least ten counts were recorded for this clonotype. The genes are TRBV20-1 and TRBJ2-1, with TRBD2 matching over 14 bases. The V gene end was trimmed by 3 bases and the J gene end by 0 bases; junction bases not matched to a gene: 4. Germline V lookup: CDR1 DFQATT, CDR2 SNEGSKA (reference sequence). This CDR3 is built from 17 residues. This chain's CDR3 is CSASVGLAGGSYNEQFF. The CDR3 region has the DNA TGCAGTGCTAGCGTTGGACTAGCGGGGGGCTCCTACAATGAGCAGTTCTTC.

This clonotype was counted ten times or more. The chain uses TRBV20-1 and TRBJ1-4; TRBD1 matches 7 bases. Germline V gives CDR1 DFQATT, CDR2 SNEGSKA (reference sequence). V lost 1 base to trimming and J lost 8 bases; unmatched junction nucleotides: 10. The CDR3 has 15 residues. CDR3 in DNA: TGCAGTGCTAGAGTCCTGGACAGGCAAGGGGAAAAACTGTTTTTT. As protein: CSARVLDRQGEKLFF.

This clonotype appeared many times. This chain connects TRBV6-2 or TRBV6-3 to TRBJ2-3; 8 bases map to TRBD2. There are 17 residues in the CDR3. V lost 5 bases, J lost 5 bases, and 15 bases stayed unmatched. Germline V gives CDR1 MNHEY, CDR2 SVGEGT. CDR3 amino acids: CASSDRIAGSPGDTQYF. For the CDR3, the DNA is TGTGCCAGCAGTGACCGAATAGCGGGGTCCCCGGGAGATACGCAGTATTTT.

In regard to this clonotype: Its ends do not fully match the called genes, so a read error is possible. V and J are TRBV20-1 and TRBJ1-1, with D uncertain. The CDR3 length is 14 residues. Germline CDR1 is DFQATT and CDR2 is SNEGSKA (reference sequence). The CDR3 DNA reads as TGCAGTTCTAGAGATGGAGGGCCGGACACTGAAGCTTTCTTT. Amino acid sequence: CSSRDGGPDTEAFF.

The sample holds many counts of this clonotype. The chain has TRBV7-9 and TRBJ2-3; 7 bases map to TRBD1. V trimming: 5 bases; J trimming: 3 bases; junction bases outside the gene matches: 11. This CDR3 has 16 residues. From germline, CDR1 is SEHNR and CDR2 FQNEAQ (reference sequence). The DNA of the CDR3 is TGTGCCAGCAGCCCTAGTGGGGACAGAGGAACAGATACGCAGTATTTT. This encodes CASSPSGDRGTDTQYF.